A single sample is the source of the 30 T cell receptor beta chains below, sequenced in a study of blood T cell repertoires in COVID-19. Method: immunoSEQ multiplex PCR; TCRdb's copy keeps in-frame clones and lacks some. The sample records about 35,000 clones, about 83% being singletons. Sequenced material: peripheral blood. Receptors originate from a man aged 50-60 years with acute or convalescent COVID-19.

The chain uses TRBV5-1 and TRBJ2-4, with 8 bases fitting TRBD2. Germline V gene sequence: CDR1 SGHRS, CDR2 YFSETQ. With V trimmed by 0 bases and J by 6 bases, 11 bases remained unmatched. The CDR3 is 17 amino acids. The CDR3 protein is CASSLGSTGLVTNIQYF. DNA for the CDR3: TGCGCCAGCAGCTTGGGTTCCACGGGACTAGTGACAAACATTCAGTACTTC.

The chain couples TRBV6-5 to TRBJ2-1, with D hard to call. Trimming took off 6 bases at V and 0 bases at J, with 12 bases between the two ends. This CDR3 spans 15 amino acids. Germline V gene data show CDR1 as MNHEY and CDR2 as SVGAGI. CDR3 DNA sequence: TGTGCCAGCAGCCCCGTGGCAGACTCCTACAATGAGCAGTTCTTC. Protein sequence: CASSPVADSYNEQFF.

The chain carries TRBV28 and TRBJ2-7; D gene uncertain. The germline V gene has CDR1 MDHEN and CDR2 SYDVKM. This CDR3 is 15 amino acids long. Trimming took off 6 bases at V and 6 bases at J, with 21 bases between the two ends. CDR3 protein: CASSPRMTTLGEQYF. In nucleotides, the CDR3 is TGTGCCAGCAGCCCGCGTATGACAACCTTGGGCGAGCAGTACTTC.

The CDR3 DNA reads TGTGCCAGCAGTGCTAGCAGGGGCGGTAATTCACCCCTCCACTTT. Protein product: CASSASRGGNSPLHF. V usage is TRBV2 and J usage is TRBJ1-6; perhaps TRBD1 as D (6 bases). Trimming removed 4 bases at V and 6 bases at J, with 13 bases between. Germline V CDR1 and CDR2: SNHLY, FYNNEI. This CDR3 contains 15 residues. The full variable domain, its missing parts supplied by reference TRBV2 and TRBJ1-6, is EPEVTQTPSHQVTQMGQEVILRCVPISNHLYFYWYRQILGQKVEFLVSFYNNEISEKSEIFDDQFSVERPDGSNFTLKIRSTKLEDSAMYFCASSASRGGNSPLHFGNGTRLTVT.

The chain carries TRBV25-1 and TRBJ1-5, with TRBD1 identical over 7 bases. CDR1 is MGHDK, CDR2 SYGVNS, per germline. Trimming cost V 3 bases and J 6 bases; bases outside gene matches: 8. The CDR3 is 15 amino acids. The CDR3 DNA is TGTGCCAGCAGTGATCAGGGGGGTGTGTCTCAGCCCCAGCATTTT. This translates into CASSDQGGVSQPQHF.

The gene calls are TRBV11-1 and TRBJ1-4; 7 positions agree with TRBD1. V dropped 4 bases and J dropped 5; count of bases not matched to a gene: 4. In germline, CDR1 is SGHAT, CDR2 FQDESV (reference sequence). CDR3 length: 14 amino acids. For the CDR3, the DNA is TGTGCCAGCAGCTCCGACAGGGTGAATGAAAAACTGTTTTTT. Translating it yields CASSSDRVNEKLFF.

V and J are TRBV19 and TRBJ2-3; 9 bases fit TRBD2. The CDR3 loop spans 15 amino acids. The germline gives CDR1 LNHDA, CDR2 SQIVND (reference sequence). Losses at the gene ends were 5 bases for V and 5 bases for J; bases not matched to a gene: 8. The CDR3 region is CASSGRTSVQDTQYF. Written as DNA, the CDR3 is TGTGCCAGTAGTGGGAGGACTAGCGTTCAAGATACGCAGTATTTT. Supplemented by reference TRBV19 and TRBJ2-3, the full variable domain reads DGGITQSPKYLFRKEGQNVTLSCEQNLNHDAMYWYRQDPGQGLRLIYYSQIVNDFQKGDIAEGYSVSREKKESFPLTVTSAQKNPTAFYLCASSGRTSVQDTQYFGPGTRLTVL.

CDR3 coding DNA: TGTGCCAGCAGTCCGGGGCAGGGGATCCCTGAAGCTTTCTTT. Protein product: CASSPGQGIPEAFF. The V call is TRBV27, the J call TRBJ1-1; tentative D call: TRBD1 (6 bases). Per germline, CDR1 MNHEY and CDR2 SMNVEV (reference sequence). V was pared by 5 bases and J by 6 bases, with 16 bases between. CDR3 length: 14 residues.

The rearrangement joins TRBV6-4 to TRBJ2-1, with 10 bases that match TRBD2. CDR1 MRHNA and CDR2 SNTAGT come from the germline V gene. The J segment lost 10 bases and the V segment lost 3 bases, leaving 6 bases of the junction unmatched. The CDR3 consists of 14 residues. In DNA, the CDR3 is TGTGCCAGCAGTGAAAGCGGGGGGGCCGGAGAGCAGTTCTTC. Protein: CASSESGGAGEQFF.

V usage is TRBV2 and J usage is TRBJ1-5, with 11 bases aligning to TRBD1. This CDR3 is 16 amino acids long. Trimming removed 3 bases from V and 7 bases from J; junction bases left unmatched: 8. The germline gives CDR1 SNHLY, CDR2 FYNNEI. CDR3 nucleotide sequence: TGTGCCAGCAGTGATACAGGACAGGGGGCTAGACAGCCCCAGCATTTT. Its protein is CASSDTGQGARQPQHF.

This clone was seen only a few times. V usage is TRBV11-2 and J usage is TRBJ1-2; TRBD1 is a possible D gene (6 bases). V was shortened by 5 bases and J by 2 bases, with 15 bases between the two germline ends. Germline V CDR1 and CDR2: SGHAT, FQNNGV. The CDR3 has 15 amino acids. The CDR3 DNA reads as TGTGCCAGCAGCCCCGGGACAATAAACAACTATGGCTACACCTTC. Amino acids: CASSPGTINNYGYTF.

The chain links TRBV27 to TRBJ1-2; D is ambiguous. This CDR3 region has 15 residues. Per germline, CDR1 MNHEY and CDR2 SMNVEV (reference sequence). V dropped 1 base and J dropped 1 base, with 10 bases sitting between them. CDR3 coding DNA: TGTGCCAGCAGTTTATATAACAGCCTTAACTATGGCTACACCTTC. Translating gives CASSLYNSLNYGYTF.

This clone has a handful of counts. This chain joins TRBV7-8 and TRBJ1-5, with D unresolved. Deletions cut 1 base from V and 1 base from J, with 8 bases between. Germline CDR1 SGHVS, CDR2 FQNEAQ. The CDR3 contains 15 residues. CDR3 in DNA: TGTGCCAGCAGCTTAGGTCGGGTCAGCAATCAGCCCCAGCATTTT. This translates into CASSLGRVSNQPQHF.

The rearrangement uses TRBV2 and TRBJ2-3, with 7 nucleotides matching TRBD2. Trimming removed 7 bases from V and 6 bases from J; junction bases left unmatched: 7. This CDR3 spans 13 amino acids. Germline loops: CDR1 SNHLY, CDR2 FYNNEI. The CDR3 is CASTLAEGDTQYF. The CDR3 nucleotides are TGTGCCAGCACGCTAGCGGAGGGGGATACGCAGTATTTT.

This clone was counted once. For the CDR3, the DNA is TGTGCCAGTAGTATGAGGTCTAGGGGACTAGCGGAAAACATTCAGTACTTC. Protein: CASSMRSRGLAENIQYF. The chain joins TRBV19 to TRBJ2-4; 11 positions match TRBD2. CDR3 size: 17 residues. With V trimmed by 3 bases and J by 5 bases, 9 bases remained unmatched. Germline V gives CDR1 LNHDA, CDR2 SQIVND (reference sequence). The full variable domain, with the rest looked up from reference TRBV19 and TRBJ2-4, is DGGITQSPKYLFRKEGQNVTLSCEQNLNHDAMYWYRQDPGQGLRLIYYSQIVNDFQKGDIAEGYSVSREKKESFPLTVTSAQKNPTAFYLCASSMRSRGLAENIQYFGAGTRLSVL.

The CDR3 loop is CASSEIRGGTDNEQFF. For the CDR3, the DNA is TGTGCCAGCAGTGAAATTAGGGGGGGGACCGACAATGAGCAGTTCTTC. The chain recombines TRBV6-1 with TRBJ2-1, with D perhaps TRBD2 (7 bases). The CDR3 runs to 16 residues. Between the trimmed V and J ends, which lost 2 bases and 5 bases, there was a span of 16 bases. Germline CDR1 reads MNHNS; CDR2 reads SASEGT.

The CDR3: CASSLVLEGEQYF. The CDR3 DNA is TGTGCCAGCAGCTTAGTACTAGAGGGCGAGCAGTACTTC. The V gene is TRBV7-9, the J gene TRBJ2-7, with D possibly being TRBD2 (5 bases). The CDR3 is made up of 13 amino acids. Germline V gene lookup returns CDR1 SEHNR and CDR2 FQNEAQ (reference sequence). V was pared by 1 base and J by 6 bases, with 10 bases between.

The chain couples TRBV6-5 to TRBJ1-1, with TRBD1 identical over 8 bases. In germline, CDR1 is MNHEY, CDR2 SVGAGI. The CDR3 spans 11 residues. V shed 5 bases, J shed 7 bases, and the junction held 0 bases outside the gene matches. In nucleotides, the CDR3 is TGTGCCAGCAGTACAGGGGGTGAAGCTTTCTTT. Translating it yields CASSTGGEAFF.

The chain employs TRBV28 and TRBJ2-7; unclear D gene. Germline CDR1 reads MDHEN; CDR2 reads SYDVKM. Trimming pared 3 bases from V and 3 bases from J, leaving 12 bases between. The CDR3 has 14 amino acids. The CDR3 nucleotides are TGTGCCAGCAGTTTCTCGACTGGAAACTACGAGCAGTACTTC. This codes for CASSFSTGNYEQYF.

This clone appeared a few times. Other DNA sequences of this sample code for an identical CDR3. The CDR3 nucleotides read TGTGCCAGCAGCCAAGATCCCCAGGGGCGGGAGCAGTACTTC. Translation gives CASSQDPQGREQYF. The chain employs TRBV3-1 (or the pseudogene TRBV3-2) and TRBJ2-7; D is possibly TRBD1 (6 bases). The V and J ends lost 0 bases and 7 bases respectively, with 13 bases between them. Germline CDR1 LGHDT, CDR2 YNNKEL (reference sequence). The CDR3 is made up of 14 amino acids.

The chain has TRBV12-5 and TRBJ2-1; 8 bases match TRBD2. The CDR3 covers 15 residues. Germline CDR1 LGHNT, CDR2 FRNRAP. Losses at the gene ends were 0 bases for V and 8 bases for J; bases not matched to a gene: 6. DNA of the CDR3: TGTGCTAGTGGTTTGGTAGGGCGGGGGGATGATGAGCAGTTCTTC. Translation gives CASGLVGRGDDEQFF.

This clone was counted a few times. The gene calls are TRBV6-6 and TRBJ1-2, with 7 bases matching TRBD1. Trimming removed 4 bases from V and 5 bases from J; junction bases left unmatched: 4. This CDR3 comprises 13 residues. CDR1 and CDR2 from the germline V gene are MNHNY and SVGAGI (reference sequence). The CDR3 reads CASSLTGTYGYTF. CDR3 DNA: TGTGCCAGCAGTTTGACAGGGACATATGGCTACACCTTC.

The rearrangement joins TRBV5-1 to TRBJ2-6; D unresolved. V was clipped by 6 bases and J by 0 bases, with 7 bases between them. Germline loops: CDR1 SGHRS, CDR2 YFSETQ. This CDR3 has 14 residues. CDR3 nucleotides: TGCGCCAGCAAACTGAACTCTGGGGCCAACGTCCTGACTTTC. It codes for CASKLNSGANVLTF.

The genes are TRBV18 and TRBJ2-7; 8 bases match TRBD2. The CDR3 loop spans 14 amino acids. J gave up 6 bases and V 3 bases, and 7 bases lay outside the gene matches. Germline V gene lookup returns CDR1 KGHSH and CDR2 LQKENI. CDR3 sequence (DNA): TGTGCCAGCTCACCGCGGGAGGATCTTCCCGAGCAGTACTTC. Amino acid sequence: CASSPREDLPEQYF. Variable domain in full (rest from reference TRBV18 and TRBJ2-7): NAGVMQNPRHLVRRRGQEARLRCSPMKGHSHVYWYRQLPEEGLKFMVYLQKENIIDESGMPKERFSAEFPKEGPSILRIQQVVRGDSAAYFCASSPREDLPEQYFGPGTRLTVT.

The rearrangement uses TRBV9 and TRBJ1-1; no clear D. The CDR3 is 16 amino acids. CDR1 is SGDLS and CDR2 is YYNGEE in the germline V gene. V was clipped by 5 bases and J by 0 bases, with 17 bases between them. CDR3 sequence reads: CASSSPAGLLNTEAFF. In DNA form, the CDR3 reads TGTGCCAGCAGTTCCCCCGCAGGACTCTTGAACACTGAAGCTTTCTTT. The whole variable domain, remainder taken from reference TRBV9 and TRBJ1-1, is DSGVTQTPKHLITATGQRVTLRCSPRSGDLSVYWYQQSLDQGLQFLIQYYNGEERAKGNILERFSAQQFPDLHSELNLSSLELGDSALYFCASSSPAGLLNTEAFFGQGTRLTVV.

The gene calls are TRBV28 and TRBJ2-5; D is ambiguous. The germline V gene has CDR1 MDHEN and CDR2 SYDVKM. V shed 3 bases and J shed 5 bases, with 22 bases lying between them. This CDR3 is built from 17 residues. The CDR3 loop is CASSLSRRLPRTETQYF. The DNA for the CDR3 is TGTGCCAGCAGTTTGAGCCGGAGACTGCCTAGAACGGAGACCCAGTACTTC.

This clone was seen a handful of times. The CDR3, as DNA: TGTGCCAGCAGCCCTCTAGCGGGAGGGCCAGATACGCAGTATTTT. Amino acids: CASSPLAGGPDTQYF. The gene calls are TRBV6-4 and TRBJ2-3; 12 nucleotides line up with TRBD2. Germline CDR1 is MRHNA and CDR2 is SNTAGT. The CDR3 covers 15 residues. Losses at the gene ends were 6 bases for V and 4 bases for J; bases not matched to a gene: 5.

The chain uses TRBV7-3 and TRBJ1-5, with 9 bases aligning to TRBD1. The J segment lost 3 bases and the V segment lost 4 bases, leaving 10 bases of the junction unmatched. Germline V gene lookup returns CDR1 SGHTA and CDR2 FQGTGA. The CDR3 is 17 residues long. For the CDR3, the DNA is TGTGCCAGCAGCTCGCAAAGGGACAGGGTCGACAATCAGCCCCAGCATTTT. Protein sequence: CASSSQRDRVDNQPQHF. The variable domain in full, with the rest retrieved from reference TRBV7-3 and TRBJ1-5, is GAGVSQTPSNKVTEKGKYVELRCDPISGHTALYWYRQSLGQGPEFLIYFQGTGAADDSGLPNDRFFAVRPEGSVSTLKIQRTERGDSAVYLCASSSQRDRVDNQPQHFGDGTRLSIL.

The chain has TRBV6-5 and TRBJ2-3, with 8 bases that match TRBD1. This CDR3 is 14 amino acids long. Germline V CDR1 and CDR2: MNHEY, SVGAGI. Unmatched junction bases numbered 8, after V lost 6 bases and J lost 6 bases. Here the CDR3 DNA reads TGTGCCAGCAGCCACACACCAGGGGGCGATACGCAGTATTTT. It encodes CASSHTPGGDTQYF.

This clone appeared once. The V call is TRBV2, the J call TRBJ2-6; TRBD2 matches 7 bases. The germline V gene has CDR1 SNHLY and CDR2 FYNNEI. The CDR3 is made up of 14 amino acids. V was pared by 8 bases and J by 4 bases, with 5 bases of the junction left unmatched. The CDR3 sequence: CASLGGFGANVLTF. The CDR3 DNA reads TGTGCCAGCCTGGGGGGGTTCGGGGCCAACGTCCTGACTTTC.